A single sample is the source of the 19 T cell receptor beta chains below, sequenced in a study of PD-L1 blockade in urothelial cancer. TCRdb keeps only in-frame clones here, not all; method: immunoSEQ multiplex PCR. The sample has tens of thousands of clones; 84% are singletons. Time point meaning: pretreatment peripheral blood. Source: PBMCs, taken around atezolizumab (anti-PD-L1) treatment. The receptors here all came from a man aged 60 to 75 with urothelial cancer.

The rearrangement uses TRBV7-3 and TRBJ1-1, with D possibly matching TRBD1 (6 bases). Germline V CDR1 and CDR2: SGHTA, FQGTGA. The CDR3 spans 15 residues. Trimming pared 0 bases from V and 1 base from J, leaving 9 bases between. CDR3 DNA sequence: TGTGCCAGCAGCTTAACAGGGACACCGAACACTGAAGCTTTCTTT. Translation gives CASSLTGTPNTEAFF.

The genes are TRBV4-1 and TRBJ2-2; TRBD1 might be the D (6 bases). The CDR3 has 15 amino acids. V was clipped by 2 bases and J by 6 bases, with 13 bases between them. Germline V CDR1 and CDR2: MGHRA, YSYEKL. The DNA for the CDR3 is TGCGCCAGCAGCCAAAGGACAGAGGGGCCCGGGGAGCTGTTTTTT. This translates into CASSQRTEGPGELFF.

The chain is built from TRBV6-1 and TRBJ1-2; D is unclear. The CDR3 covers 14 residues. The V gene lost 4 bases and the J gene lost 4 bases, with 13 bases spanning the gap. Germline V lookup: CDR1 MNHNS, CDR2 SASEGT. For the CDR3, the DNA is TGTGCCAGCAGTGTAGAGGAGAGTGGCTATGGCTACACCTTC. It encodes CASSVEESGYGYTF.

The chain has TRBV30 and TRBJ2-5, with 9 bases fitting TRBD1. J was trimmed by 13 bases and V by 0 bases; bases with no gene match: 3. Germline V gene data show CDR1 as GTSNPN and CDR2 as SVGIG (reference sequence). The CDR3 runs to 11 residues. The CDR3 DNA is TGTGCCTGGAGTGTAAGGGACAGGGTGTACTTC. Protein sequence: CAWSVRDRVYF.

The chain uses TRBV7-2 and TRBJ2-3, with D maybe TRBD2 (5 bases). From germline, CDR1 is SGHTA and CDR2 FQGNSA. Trimming left V 1 base short and J 6 bases short, with 11 bases between. The CDR3 is 14 amino acids. The CDR3 nucleotides are TGTGCCAGCAGCTTAGTCGGGAACCAGGATACGCAGTATTTT. Its translation: CASSLVGNQDTQYF.

The chain is built from TRBV7-6 and TRBJ2-7; 7 bases fit TRBD2. Trimming at V came to 4 bases and at J to 2 bases, leaving 17 bases not matched to a gene. The germline V gene has CDR1 SGHVS and CDR2 FNYEAQ. The CDR3 is made up of 18 amino acids. The CDR3 region has the DNA TGTGCCAGCAGCTACGGGGGGAAAGAAGGGTCGGGAACCTACGAGCAGTACTTC. Encoded protein: CASSYGGKEGSGTYEQYF.

This rearrangement joins TRBV7-8 to TRBJ1-1; tentative D call: TRBD1 (6 bases). CDR1 SGHVS and CDR2 FQNEAQ come from the germline V gene. Trimming shortened V by 5 bases and J by 3 bases, and 13 bases separated the two germline ends. The CDR3 length is 14 residues. The CDR3 reads CASSTTTGYTEAFF. The CDR3, as DNA: TGTGCCAGCAGCACTACCACAGGGTACACTGAAGCTTTCTTT.

The rearrangement joins TRBV6-4 to TRBJ2-1; TRBD2 agrees at 9 bases. The CDR3 runs to 17 residues. Trimming took 0 bases from V and 9 from J; bases not matched to a gene: 12. Germline assignment: CDR1 MRHNA and CDR2 SNTAGT. The CDR3 DNA reads as TGTGCCAGCAGTGACTCGAGTGGGGTAGCGGGGGTCGGTGAGCAGTTCTTC. It yields the protein CASSDSSGVAGVGEQFF.

J is TRBJ2-2 and V is TRBV28; D call uncertain. Germline CDR1 MDHEN, CDR2 SYDVKM. The CDR3 has 15 residues. With 4 bases removed from V and 4 bases from J, the gap between germline ends came to 13 bases. DNA of the CDR3: TGTGCCAGCAGTTCCTACTCGACAATCACCGGGGAGCTGTTTTTT. As protein: CASSSYSTITGELFF.

The chain employs TRBV6-5 and TRBJ1-1; TRBD1 aligns across 7 bases. The junction had 8 bases not matched to a gene; V was cut back by 5 bases and J by 2 bases. Germline CDR1 reads MNHEY; CDR2 reads SVGAGI. The CDR3 is 15 amino acids. The CDR3 loop is CASSHRGQVNTEAFF. CDR3 in DNA: TGTGCCAGCAGTCACCGTGGACAGGTCAACACTGAAGCTTTCTTT.

Only one count was recorded for this clone. This sequence joins TRBV10-1 and TRBJ1-4, with 12 bases fitting TRBD1. This CDR3 spans 17 amino acids. Germline assignment: CDR1 WNHNN and CDR2 SYGVQD (reference sequence). V was pared by 3 bases and J by 6 bases, with 8 bases of the junction left unmatched. The CDR3 DNA sequence: TGCGCCAGCAGTGAACAGGGACAGGGGGCGAACGATGAAAAACTGTTTTTT. Protein product: CASSEQGQGANDEKLFF.

The chain combines TRBV30 with TRBJ1-5; 8 nucleotides match TRBD1. This CDR3 is built from 15 residues. Germline CDR1 and CDR2: GTSNPN and SVGIG (reference sequence). V lost 0 bases to trimming and J lost 6 bases; unmatched junction nucleotides: 7. The CDR3 sequence is CAWSVQSGGGQPQHF. The CDR3 nucleotides are TGTGCCTGGAGTGTACAGTCAGGGGGCGGTCAGCCCCAGCATTTT.

The chain recombines TRBV7-9 with TRBJ2-5, with 12 bases matching TRBD1. Per germline, CDR1 SEHNR and CDR2 FQNEAQ (reference sequence). The CDR3 is 16 amino acids. V was pared by 3 bases and J by 4 bases, with 6 bases of the junction left unmatched. Here the CDR3 reads CASSFTGTGGRETQYF. CDR3 nucleotides: TGTGCCAGCAGCTTTACCGGGACAGGGGGCCGAGAGACCCAGTACTTC. The full variable domain, rest sourced from reference TRBV7-9 and TRBJ2-5, is DTGVSQNPRHKITKRGQNVTFRCDPISEHNRLYWYRQTLGQGPEFLTYFQNEAQLEKSRLLSDRFSAERPKGSFSTLEIQRTEQGDSAMYLCASSFTGTGGRETQYFGPGTRLLVL.

The chain joins TRBV9 to TRBJ2-2, with 12 bases lining up with TRBD1. CDR1 SGDLS and CDR2 YYNGEE come from the germline V gene. The CDR3 is made up of 16 amino acids. J gave up 7 bases and V 3 bases, and 7 bases lay outside the gene matches. This CDR3 is CASSGGTGGMDGELFF. As DNA, the CDR3 is TGTGCCAGCAGCGGGGGGACAGGGGGCATGGACGGGGAGCTGTTTTTT.

V usage is TRBV29-1 and J usage is TRBJ1-4; 7 bases agree with TRBD1. The V gene's germline CDR1 is SQVTM and CDR2 ANQGSEA. The CDR3 totals 14 residues. Germline trimming cut 7 bases from V and 4 bases from J; bases unmatched to any gene: 9. CDR3 sequence reads: CSANGDSFNEKLFF. DNA of the CDR3: TGCAGCGCGAACGGGGACAGCTTTAATGAAAAACTGTTTTTT.

This chain joins TRBV9 and TRBJ2-5, with 11 bases identical to TRBD2. Germline trimming cut 3 bases from V and 3 bases from J; bases unmatched to any gene: 10. The germline V gene encodes CDR1 SGDLS and CDR2 YYNGEE. The CDR3 has 17 residues. The CDR3 sequence is CASSGREGLAVKETQYF. For the CDR3, the DNA is TGTGCCAGCAGCGGGCGGGAGGGACTAGCGGTAAAAGAGACCCAGTACTTC.

The chain employs TRBV5-1 and TRBJ2-7; D is undetermined. Trimming took 4 bases from V and 4 from J, leaving 9 bases between them. Germline values: CDR1 SGHRS, CDR2 YFSETQ. This CDR3 spans 12 amino acids. For the CDR3, the DNA is TGCGCCAGCAGCCTGGACGGGTACGAGCAGTACTTC. Protein sequence: CASSLDGYEQYF. The whole variable domain, remainder taken from reference TRBV5-1 and TRBJ2-7, is KAGVTQTPRYLIKTRGQQVTLSCSPISGHRSVSWYQQTPGQGLQFLFEYFSETQRNKGNFPGRFSGRQFSNSRSEMNVSTLELGDSALYLCASSLDGYEQYFGPGTRLTVT.

CDR3 in amino acids: CASSLDGGLSFYGYTF. The CDR3, as DNA: TGTGCCAGCAGCTTAGATGGGGGCCTCTCTTTCTATGGCTACACCTTC. This chain uses TRBV7-9 with TRBJ1-2; weak D call: TRBD1 (6 bases). This CDR3 contains 16 residues. The germline V gene encodes CDR1 SEHNR and CDR2 FQNEAQ (reference sequence). V gave up 1 base and J gave up 4 bases, with 16 bases separating them.

The V gene is TRBV19, the J gene TRBJ1-2; 10 positions match TRBD1. Per the germline V gene, CDR1 is LNHDA and CDR2 is SQIVND (reference sequence). CDR3 length: 14 amino acids. The ends lost 6 bases at V and 1 base at J; junction bases unmatched: 2. In DNA form, the CDR3 reads TGTGCCAGTAGGGACAGGGGGATTAACTATGGCTACACCTTC. This sequence encodes CASRDRGINYGYTF.